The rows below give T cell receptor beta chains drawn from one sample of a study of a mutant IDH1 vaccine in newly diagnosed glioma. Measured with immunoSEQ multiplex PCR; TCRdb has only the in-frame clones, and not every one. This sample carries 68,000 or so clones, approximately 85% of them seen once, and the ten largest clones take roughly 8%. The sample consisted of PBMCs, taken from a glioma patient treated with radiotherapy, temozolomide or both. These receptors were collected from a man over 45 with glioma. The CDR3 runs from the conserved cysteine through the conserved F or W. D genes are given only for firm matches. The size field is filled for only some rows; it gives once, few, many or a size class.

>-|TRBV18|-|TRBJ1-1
CASSLGGQMNTEAFF
TGTGCCAGCTCACTCGGAGGACAGATGAACACTGAAGCTTTCTTT
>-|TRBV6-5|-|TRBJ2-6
CASSFTIGAGANVLTF
TGTGCCAGCAGTTTCACTATCGGGGCTGGGGCCAACGTCCTGACTTTC
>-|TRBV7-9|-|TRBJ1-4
CASSLTQGNEKLFF
TGTGCCAGCAGCCTGACGCAGGGGAATGAAAAACTGTTTTTT
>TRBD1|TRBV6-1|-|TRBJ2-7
CASSVSRDRDSYEQYF
TGTGCCAGCAGTGTAAGCCGGGACAGAGATTCCTACGAGCAGTACTTC
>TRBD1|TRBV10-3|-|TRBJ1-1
CAISDDRGDTEAFF
TGTGCCATCAGTGACGACAGGGGCGACACTGAAGCTTTCTTT
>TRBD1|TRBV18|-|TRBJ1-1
CASSRAQGAIQLAFF
TGTGCCAGCTCTCGCGCCCAGGGGGCGATACAGCTTGCTTTCTTT
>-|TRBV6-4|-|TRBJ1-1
CASSSSRGQTEAFF
TGTGCCAGCAGTAGCTCCCGGGGGCAGACTGAAGCTTTCTTT
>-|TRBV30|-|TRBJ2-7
CAWSPKGGYEQYF
TGTGCCTGGAGTCCTAAAGGGGGCTACGAGCAGTACTTC
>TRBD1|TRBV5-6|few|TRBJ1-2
CASSPPRGLNYGYTF
TGTGCCAGCAGCCCGCCCAGGGGGCTGAACTATGGCTACACCTTC
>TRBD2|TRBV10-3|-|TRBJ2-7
CASRLAGAPGEQYF
TGTGCCAGTCGACTAGCGGGGGCCCCAGGTGAGCAGTACTTC
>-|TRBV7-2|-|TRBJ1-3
CASSLVQGNTIYF
TGTGCCAGCAGCTTAGTTCAGGGGAACACCATATATTTT
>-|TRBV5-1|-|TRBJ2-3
CASSFGGGETDTQYF
TGCGCCAGCAGCTTCGGCGGGGGCGAGACAGATACGCAGTATTTT
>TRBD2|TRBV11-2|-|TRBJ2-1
CASSVSGGPYNEQFF
TGTGCCAGCAGCGTTAGCGGGGGGCCATACAATGAGCAGTTCTTC
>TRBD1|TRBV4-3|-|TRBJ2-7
CASSQGSGTGTFEQYF
TGCGCCAGCAGCCAGGGCTCCGGGACAGGGACGTTCGAGCAGTACTTC
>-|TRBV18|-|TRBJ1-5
CASSPDGGNLGDNQPQHF
TGTGCCAGCTCACCGGACGGGGGTAATTTGGGGGACAATCAGCCCCAGCATTTT
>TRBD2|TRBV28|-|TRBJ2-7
CASGGGGYEQYF
TGTGCCAGCGGCGGGGGTGGCTACGAGCAGTACTTC
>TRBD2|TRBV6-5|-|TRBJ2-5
CASSPGLAVRETQYF
TGTGCCAGCAGTCCTGGACTAGCGGTACGGGAGACCCAGTACTTC
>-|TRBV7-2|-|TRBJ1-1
CASSQGPTEAFF
TGTGCCAGCAGCCAGGGGCCCACTGAAGCTTTCTTT